Listed here are 3 T cell receptor beta chains from one sample, sequenced in a study of cytomegalovirus exposure and HLA in healthy donors. Researchers ran the PCR with 60 Vbeta and 13 Jbeta primers. This table comes from immunoSEQ multiplex PCR, and its TCRdb copy is limited to in-frame clones, with some not included. The table includes 90,000 to 130,000 clones, 79% detected once. The sequencing sample was made of PBMCs. Receptors originate from a woman younger than 35 in good health and CMV-seropositive.

The rearrangement links TRBV25-1 to TRBJ1-4; D perhaps matches TRBD1 (5 bases). Trimming shortened V by 6 bases and J by 7 bases, and 24 bases separated the two germline ends. The CDR3 spans 17 residues. The germline CDR1 and CDR2 sequences are MGHDK and SYGVNS. DNA for the CDR3: TGTGCCAGCAGCCAACATCGGGGGGGTCGTTTAGGTGAAAAACTGTTTTTT. Translating it yields CASSQHRGGRLGEKLFF.

The rearrangement links TRBV19 to TRBJ2-5; D is possibly TRBD1 (5 bases). The ends were cut back, 3 bases at V and 6 bases at J, with 11 bases in the middle. CDR1 and CDR2 from the germline V gene are LNHDA and SQIVND (reference sequence). The CDR3 loop spans 13 amino acids. CDR3 residues: CASSMSRAQTQYF. The CDR3 nucleotides read TGTGCCAGTAGTATGAGCAGGGCTCAGACCCAGTACTTC.

The rearrangement uses TRBV9 and TRBJ2-1, with TRBD1 matching over 8 bases. Germline lookup yields CDR1 SGDLS and CDR2 YYNGEE. V was clipped by 0 bases and J by 7 bases; unmatched bases: 6. This CDR3 contains 15 residues. The CDR3 nucleotides are TGTGCCAGCAGCGTAGCAGGGGGCGAGTCGAATGAGCAGTTCTTC. This encodes CASSVAGGESNEQFF.